Below are 2 T cell receptor beta chains sequenced from a single sample in a study of T-cell reconstitution after alpha-beta-depleted transplantation in children. The authors prepared the TCRbeta library with unique molecular identifiers. A single record per CDR3 protein comes from TCRdb applying MiXCR to the PCR reads. The table has almost 400,000 distinct CDR3 sequences, over 20% seen once. The sample consisted of PBMCs from the stem cell graft donor, taken from the stem cell graft. The source is a human donor who donated a stem cell graft to a child with acute myeloid leukemia.

The rearrangement joins TRBV11-2 to TRBJ2-7, with 7 bases matching TRBD2. The V gene's germline CDR1 is SGHAT and CDR2 FQNNGV. The ends lost 0 bases at V and 6 bases at J; junction bases unmatched: 8. The CDR3 has 15 amino acids. The chain's CDR3 is CASSLDRWEGLEQYF. For the CDR3, the DNA is TGTGCCAGCAGCTTAGATAGGTGGGAGGGCCTCGAGCAGTACTTC. Supplemented by reference TRBV11-2 and TRBJ2-7, the full variable domain reads EAGVAQSPRYKIIEKRQSVAFWCNPISGHATLYWYQQILGQGPKLLIQFQNNGVVDDSQLPKDRFSAERLKGVDSTLKIQPAKLEDSAVYLCASSLDRWEGLEQYFGPGTRLTVT.

This CDR3 reads CASSFTGGQETQYF. CDR3 coding DNA: TGCGCCAGCAGCTTTACAGGGGGCCAAGAGACCCAGTACTTC. The chain carries TRBV5-1 and TRBJ2-5, with 8 bases aligning to TRBD1. This CDR3 spans 14 amino acids. CDR1 is SGHRS, CDR2 YFSETQ, per germline. The V segment lost 2 bases and the J segment 1 base; nucleotides outside the gene matches: 1.